This TCR beta chain was identified during a study of T cells in Graves' hyperthyroidism and ophthalmopathy (dated by TCRdb to the late 2010s). About the investigation overall: Peripheral blood samples were taken at initial diagnosis, before any treatment was given. To identify distinguishing TCR V-J signatures, a discovery cohort of 90 to 100 patients was used, comprising some 45 with Graves' ophthalmopathy and around 57 with stable Graves' hyperthyroidism. An independent validation cohort of under 20 hyperthyroidism patients and 15 or so patients who later progressed to ophthalmopathy tested prospective prediction of ophthalmopathy. The 100 discovery patients were divided at random into training and test sets in a 7:3 ratio. In several Graves' hyperthyroidism patients, the study also compared T-cell repertoires from thyroid tissue with T-cell repertoires from blood. After blood sampling, hyperthyroidism patients were treated with methimazole at a starting dose of 30 mg daily, and ophthalmopathy patients were treated with high-dose intravenous methylprednisolone. The paper reports TCR Vbeta CDR3 sequencing of 140 or so peripheral blood samples: 43 ophthalmopathy, under 85 hyperthyroidism and approximately 17 progressor patients.

This clonotype has more than one count but fewer than ten. Its antigen is not yet known. Base qualities are not at hand, and no much larger clone is one base apart. CDR1 SGHNT and CDR2 YENEEA are derived from the germline V gene. Between the V and J ends, shortened by 1 base and 6 bases respectively, the junction contains 9 bases. From its cysteine to its phenylalanine, the CDR3 spans 13 amino acids. The CDR3 DNA has 39 bases and is translated from base 1. What the authors observed across the whole study: A 13 V-J signature model separated ophthalmopathy from stable hyperthyroidism, with around 88% sensitivity and 81% to 82% specificity in cross-validation and 80%/75% in testing. No statistical method was used to fix the sample size in advance, and group allocation was not hidden from the investigators. In validation, progression to ophthalmopathy was predicted by the model with 70.59% sensitivity and 72% to 85% specificity, a median of approximately 7.1 months before onset. Most expanded thyroid clonotypes (frequency above 0.001) were also found in blood, which suggests that blood repertoires may mirror thyroid immune responses.

Amplification of TCR beta CDR3 regions was carried out from RNA transcripts. The first round of RT-PCR for the TCR CDR3 was performed with the HTBI primer set and the Qiagen OneStep RT-PCR kit. The libraries were constructed in a second round of multiplex PCR and then size-selected and purified. Libraries were sequenced paired-end with 100 bp reads on an Illumina HiSeq2000. Turning to the authors' computational methods: SOAPnuke was used to process the raw data, throwing out any read that contained adapters or uncalled bases, had a mean Phred below 15, or lacked an exact constant-primer or identifier match. COPE v1.2.5 was used to merge high-quality paired reads, and clonotypes were defined as unique nucleotide sequences. MiTCR v1.1 was used to align clonotypes to the IMGT TRBV, TRBD and TRBJ reference segments. The analysis included only V-J combinations with a frequency above 0.0001, which together covered about 99% of the repertoires. The TCS score was defined as F50 (clonal expansion) divided by E x V (chaos), with BLOSUM62-based TCRdist calculated between CDR3 peptides within each V-J. Welch's t-statistics and random forest reduced fewer than 550 V-J features to 10 to 15, which were used in a naive Bayes classifier (R e1071). The Morisita-Horn index was used to measure how similar the thyroid and blood repertoires were. Using fastp trimming at Q25 and MiXCR clonotype assembly, TCRdb reanalyzed the public sequencing data and kept in-frame beta chains. Rows matching on CDR3 protein sequence are summarized as one entry with the most common DNA and genes. For this entry, the V and J calls and clone size follow TCRdb and not the study's own pipeline. The sample has 750,000 to 900,000 distinct CDR3 sequences on record, about 38% of them singletons. 7.5% to 9.5% of the sample comes from the top ten.

Stable Graves' hyperthyroidism was defined as no progression to ophthalmopathy during 18 months of follow-up. Hyperthyroidism patients were newly diagnosed, with disease duration under 2 months, and aged 18 to 65 years. Any patient with an uncontrolled infection, another autoimmune disease, pregnancy or lactation was excluded. Diagnoses were based on clinical symptoms, serum thyroxine and TRAb, thyroid ultrasound and orbital computed tomography. Ficoll-Paque density gradient centrifugation was used to isolate PBMCs from 8.5 to 10 ml of fresh peripheral blood. Total RNA was extracted using Trizol reagent, and RNA quality was assessed on an Agilent 2100 Bioanalyzer.

The sequencing input was blood. Rearrangement joined TRBV11-3 to TRBJ1-2, with an unclear D gene assignment. The TCR sequence derives from a man between 18 and 35 years old with Graves' hyperthyroidism. Read as DNA, the sequence is TGTGCCAGCAGCTTAGCAGTCTCAGATGGCTACACCTTC. This yields the protein CASSLAVSDGYTF.